This T cell receptor (beta chain) was recovered during a study of cytotoxic CD8 clonotypes in ibrutinib-treated CLL (dated by TCRdb to the early 2020s). Some background on the complete study: The cohort was composed of some twelve relapsed/refractory and fewer than 16 treatment-naive patients; IGHV unmutated status was identified in around 17 patients. Partial responses were observed in 24 patients and complete responses in 2; after a median follow-up of roughly 72 months, remission was maintained in roughly 14 patients and progression was observed in around twelve. Response samples were obtained after a median of approximately 12 months of treatment, with a range of roughly 6 to 40 months. On average, each sample had 255,043 productive templates and tens of thousands of productive rearrangements. Longitudinal samples were obtainable from about 30% of the roughly 86 participants in the trial. Cryopreserved peripheral blood mononuclear cells were collected before treatment, at response, and at either disease progression or sustained remission. All remission and progressive disease samples were collected while patients were still receiving ibrutinib. What the research found in general, with its limitations: Public clonotypes were rare and either shrank or stayed stable during treatment, and the rise in clonality at ibrutinib response reflected expansion of private clonotypes. Clonality rose at ibrutinib response, remained stable during sustained remission, and dropped back toward baseline at progression. Baseline clonality was found to be higher than that of age-matched healthy donors and was strongly correlated with circulating CD8+ T-cell counts. Lymph node repertoires were not examined, and the timing of sampling was not matched between patients in sustained remission and those whose disease progressed.

The time point label corresponds to: eleven to twelve months on ibrutinib. Around 2 micrograms of genomic DNA were extracted from cryopreserved PBMCs for TCR beta library preparation. Longitudinal blood samples from CLL patients receiving ibrutinib monotherapy were subjected to high-throughput TCR beta sequencing. The patients were enrolled in a single-center, open-label phase 2 trial of ibrutinib monotherapy. A MiSeq instrument was used for deep resolution sequencing, which targeted depths ranging from 1 in 1 million up to 1 in 200,000 T cells, with coverage averaging 10x for each clonotype. The immunoSEQ hsTCRB Kit was used to generate the TCR beta libraries. In the authors' own workflow: The data were analyzed with ImmunoSEQ Analyzer and ImmunoSEQ Data Assistant, and V, D and J gene assignments followed IMGT definitions. Clonality, which ranges from 0 to 1, was calculated by subtracting the normalized Shannon entropy of productive rearrangement frequencies from one. Only overrepresented clonotypes making up at least 0.05% of each patient's repertoire were included in the public clonotype analysis. Repertoires from thirteen age-matched healthy donors in immuneACCESS were used as clonality controls. TCRdb retrieved this table from immuneACCESS and kept in-frame rearrangements only. Not all clones are present; in checked studies, unresolved V genes account for under half, and no reason is known for the remainder. V and J calls and clone size are those listed in that table; D and trimming were worked out from the DNA. The sample table lists some 140,000 clones, less than 95% of them with a count of one. 10% to 13% of the sample belongs to the ten largest clones.

Of note for this clone: No cognate antigen has been identified for it. Within one base of it there is no much larger clone, and no base qualities were kept.

CDR1 ENHRY and CDR2 SYGVKD were looked up in the germline V gene. The CDR3, from cysteine to phenylalanine, totals 16 residues. Here the CDR3 DNA is all that survives: 48 bases in frame from base 1. Trimming costs V 0 bases and J 0 bases, and their ends lie 9 bases apart. The V and J genes are TRBV10-3 and TRBJ1-3, and the D gene may be TRBD1, 6 bases matching. The source material was PBMCs, sampled after 12 months of ibrutinib treatment. This receptor was identified in a human donor with chronic lymphocytic leukemia. The DNA is as follows: TGTGCCATCAGTGAGTCTGGGGACAACTCTGGAAACACCATATATTTT. This yields the protein CAISESGDNSGNTIYF.